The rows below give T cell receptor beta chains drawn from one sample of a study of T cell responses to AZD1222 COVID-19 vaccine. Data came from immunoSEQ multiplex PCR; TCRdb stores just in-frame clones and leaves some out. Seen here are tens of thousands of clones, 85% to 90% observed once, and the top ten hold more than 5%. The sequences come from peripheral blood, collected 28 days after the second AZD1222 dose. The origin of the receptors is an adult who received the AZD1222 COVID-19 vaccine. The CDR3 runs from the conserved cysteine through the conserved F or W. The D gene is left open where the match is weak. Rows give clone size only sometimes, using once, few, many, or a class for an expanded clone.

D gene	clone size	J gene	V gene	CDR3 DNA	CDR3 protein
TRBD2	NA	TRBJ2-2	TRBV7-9	TGTGCCAGCAGCGACAGCGGGGGAGCGAACACCGGGGAGCTGTTTTTT	CASSDSGGANTGELFF
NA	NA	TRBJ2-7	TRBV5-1	TGCGCCAGCAGCTCGGGCCTTTCCTACGAGCAGTACTTC	CASSSGLSYEQYF
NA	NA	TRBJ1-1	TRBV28	TGTGCCATCAGTGAAGTACTGAACACTGAAGCTTTCTTT	CAISEVLNTEAFF
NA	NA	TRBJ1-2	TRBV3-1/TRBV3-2	TGTGCCAGCAGCCAAGGGCGCGGGGTGGGTGGCTACACCTTC	CASSQGRGVGGYTF
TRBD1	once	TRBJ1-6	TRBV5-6	TGTGCCAGCAGCCTTCGGGGACAGCTTAATTCACCCCTCCACTTT	CASSLRGQLNSPLHF
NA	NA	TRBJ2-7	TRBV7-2	TGTGCCAGCAGCTTAGCGCTCGGCAGAAGTTCCTACGAGCAGTACTTC	CASSLALGRSSYEQYF
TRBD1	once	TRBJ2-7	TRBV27	TGTGCCAGCAGTCCAGGGACAGGGCCTCCAAAAGAGCAGTACTTC	CASSPGTGPPKEQYF
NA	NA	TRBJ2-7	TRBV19	TGTGCCAGTAGTATCGGCCGACAATTCAGCGAGCAGTACTTC	CASSIGRQFSEQYF
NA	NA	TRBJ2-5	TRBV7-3	TGTGCCAGCAGCGAACAGGACAGCCAAGAGACCCAGTACTTC	CASSEQDSQETQYF
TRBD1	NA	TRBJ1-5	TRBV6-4	TGTGCCAGCAGCATAGACAGGGGTCAGCCCCAGCATTTT	CASSIDRGQPQHF
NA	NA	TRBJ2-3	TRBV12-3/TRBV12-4	TGTGCCAGCAGTTTCGTGCGGGATACGCAGTATTTT	CASSFVRDTQYF
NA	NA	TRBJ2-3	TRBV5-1	TGCGCCAGCAGCACCCTCGGGGGGCAGGCAGATACGCAGTATTTT	CASSTLGGQADTQYF
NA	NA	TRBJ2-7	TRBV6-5	TGTGCCAGCAGTTACTCGGCAGGGGGGAACGTCGAGCAGTACTTC	CASSYSAGGNVEQYF
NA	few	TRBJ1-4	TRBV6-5	TGTGCCGGTGCCCGGGACTTAAATGAAAAACTGTTTTTT	CAGARDLNEKLFF
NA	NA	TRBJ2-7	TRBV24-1	TGTGCCACCAGTGACCCATCGACAGAGCAGTACTTC	CATSDPSTEQYF
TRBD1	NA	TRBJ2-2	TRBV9	TGTCCCTACAGGGGACAGGGGGCCGGGGAGCTGTTTTTT	CPYRGQGAGELFF
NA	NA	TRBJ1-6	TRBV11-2	TGTGCCAGCAGGCGCCCCGGGGGTACGGGGAATTCACCCCTCCACTTT	CASRRPGGTGNSPLHF
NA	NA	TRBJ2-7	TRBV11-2	TGTGCCAGTGGGGCAGGAACCTACGAGCAGTACTTC	CASGAGTYEQYF
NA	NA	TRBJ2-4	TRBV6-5	TGTGCCAGCAGTTACTCGGAGGGCGCCGGGAACATTCAGTACTTC	CASSYSEGAGNIQYF
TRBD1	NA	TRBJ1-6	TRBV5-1	TGCGCCAGCAGTGGGACAGGGGATTCACCCCTCCACTTT	CASSGTGDSPLHF
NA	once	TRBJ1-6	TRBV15	TGTGCCACCAGCAGAGATCGTCGGGAGATTTTTAATTCACCCCTCCACTTT	CATSRDRREIFNSPLHF
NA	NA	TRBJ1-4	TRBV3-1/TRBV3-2	TGTGCCAGCAGCCAAGCTGTGGTAGCAACTAATGAAAAACTGTTTTTT	CASSQAVVATNEKLFF
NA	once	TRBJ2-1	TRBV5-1	TGCGCCAGCAGCTTGGCCCCGGGGGAAGACAATGAGCAGTTCTTC	CASSLAPGEDNEQFF
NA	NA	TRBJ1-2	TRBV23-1	TGCGCCAGCAGTCAAGTCCCCCGGAGGGAAACCAGCTATGGCTACACCTTC	CASSQVPRRETSYGYTF
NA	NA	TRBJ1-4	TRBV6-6	TGTGCCAGCAGTTACCCAGCCGGGGGGGCCGCGAGCAAACTGTTTTTT	CASSYPAGGAASKLFF
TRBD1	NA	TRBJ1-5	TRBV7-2	TGTGCCAGCAGCTCCCGGACAGGGACAAATCAGCCCCAGCATTTT	CASSSRTGTNQPQHF
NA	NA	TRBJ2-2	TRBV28	TGTGCCAGCAAGGGCGCGAACACCGGGGAGCTGTTTTTT	CASKGANTGELFF
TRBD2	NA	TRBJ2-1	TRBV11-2	TGTGCCAGCAGCTTCAGCGGGGGGGGCTACAATGAGCAGTTCTTC	CASSFSGGGYNEQFF
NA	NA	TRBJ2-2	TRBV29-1	TGCAGCGTTGAAGGGACGGGCGGGGAGCTGTTTTTT	CSVEGTGGELFF